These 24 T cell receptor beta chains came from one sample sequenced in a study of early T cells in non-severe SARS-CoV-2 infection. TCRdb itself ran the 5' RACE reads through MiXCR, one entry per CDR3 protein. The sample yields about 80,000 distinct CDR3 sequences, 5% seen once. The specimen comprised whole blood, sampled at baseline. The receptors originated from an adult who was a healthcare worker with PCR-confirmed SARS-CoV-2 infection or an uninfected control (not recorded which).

CDR3 coding DNA: TGCGCCAGCAGCTTAGGTCTAGGCCGCGGCTACACCTTC. Its translation: CASSLGLGRGYTF. The chain combines TRBV5-1 with TRBJ1-2; D is unresolved. In germline, CDR1 is SGHRS, CDR2 YFSETQ. Trimming shortened V by 2 bases and J by 8 bases, and 13 bases separated the two germline ends. CDR3 length: 13 amino acids.

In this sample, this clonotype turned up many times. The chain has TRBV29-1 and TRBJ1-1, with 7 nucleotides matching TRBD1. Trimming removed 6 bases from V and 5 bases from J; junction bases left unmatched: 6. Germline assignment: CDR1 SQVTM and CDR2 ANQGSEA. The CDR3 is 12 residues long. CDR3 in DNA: TGCAGCGTAGCCAGGGGGATAACTGAAGCTTTCTTT. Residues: CSVARGITEAFF.

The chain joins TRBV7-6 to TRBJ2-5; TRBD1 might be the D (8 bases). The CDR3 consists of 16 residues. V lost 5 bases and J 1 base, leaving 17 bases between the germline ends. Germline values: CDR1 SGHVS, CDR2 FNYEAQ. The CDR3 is CASSRGQGGGQETQYF. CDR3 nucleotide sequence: TGTGCCAGCAGCCGAGGACAGGGCGGGGGCCAAGAGACCCAGTACTTC. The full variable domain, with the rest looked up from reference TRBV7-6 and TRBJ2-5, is GAGVSQSPRYKVTKRGQDVALRCDPISGHVSLYWYRQALGQGPEFLTYFNYEAQQDKSGLPNDRFSAERPEGSISTLTIQRTEQRDSAMYRCASSRGQGGGQETQYFGPGTRLLVL.

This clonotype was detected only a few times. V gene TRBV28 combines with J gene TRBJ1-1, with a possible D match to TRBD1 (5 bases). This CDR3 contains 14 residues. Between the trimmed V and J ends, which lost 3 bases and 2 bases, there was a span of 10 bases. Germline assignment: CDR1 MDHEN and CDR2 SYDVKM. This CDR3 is CASSLRQYNTEAFF. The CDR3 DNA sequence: TGTGCCAGCAGTTTGCGACAGTATAACACTGAAGCTTTCTTT.

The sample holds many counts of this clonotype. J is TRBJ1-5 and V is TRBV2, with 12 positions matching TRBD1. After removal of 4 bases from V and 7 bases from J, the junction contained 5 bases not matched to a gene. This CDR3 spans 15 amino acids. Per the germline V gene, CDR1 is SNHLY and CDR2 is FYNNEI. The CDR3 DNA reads TGTGCCAGCAGTGGGGACAGGGGGCGAGGGCAGCCCCAGCATTTT. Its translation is CASSGDRGRGQPQHF.

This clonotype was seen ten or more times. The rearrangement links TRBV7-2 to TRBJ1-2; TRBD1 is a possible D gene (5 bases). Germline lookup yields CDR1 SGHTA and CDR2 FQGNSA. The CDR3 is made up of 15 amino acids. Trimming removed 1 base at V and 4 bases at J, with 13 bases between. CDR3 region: CASSLDPGYSYGYTF. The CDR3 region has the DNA TGTGCCAGCAGCTTAGATCCAGGGTATAGCTATGGCTACACCTTC.

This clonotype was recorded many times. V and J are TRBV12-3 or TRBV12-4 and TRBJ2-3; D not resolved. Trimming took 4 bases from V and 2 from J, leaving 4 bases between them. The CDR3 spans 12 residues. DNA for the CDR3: TGTGCCAGCAGTTCCGTCACAGATACGCAGTATTTT. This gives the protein CASSSVTDTQYF.

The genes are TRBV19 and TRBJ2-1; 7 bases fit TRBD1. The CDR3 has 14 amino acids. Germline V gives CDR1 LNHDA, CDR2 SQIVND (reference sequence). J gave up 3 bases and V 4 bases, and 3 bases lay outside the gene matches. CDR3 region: CASSTGTDYNEQFF. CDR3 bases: TGTGCCAGTAGTACAGGGACAGACTACAATGAGCAGTTCTTC.

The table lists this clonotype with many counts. The CDR3 DNA sequence: TGCAGCGTTCTGGGGACAGGACAAGAGACCCAGTACTTC. Protein sequence: CSVLGTGQETQYF. The chain has TRBV29-1 and TRBJ2-5; 8 bases are a match to TRBD1. Germline CDR1 and CDR2: SQVTM and ANQGSEA. CDR3 length: 13 residues. V lost 5 bases and J lost 2; bases outside the gene matches: 4.

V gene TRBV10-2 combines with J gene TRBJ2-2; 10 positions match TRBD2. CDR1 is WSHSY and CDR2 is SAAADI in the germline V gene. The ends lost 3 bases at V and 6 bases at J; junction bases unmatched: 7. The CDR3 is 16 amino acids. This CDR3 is CASSERTSGTPGELFF. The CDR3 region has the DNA TGCGCCAGCAGTGAAAGGACTAGCGGAACCCCCGGGGAGCTGTTTTTT.

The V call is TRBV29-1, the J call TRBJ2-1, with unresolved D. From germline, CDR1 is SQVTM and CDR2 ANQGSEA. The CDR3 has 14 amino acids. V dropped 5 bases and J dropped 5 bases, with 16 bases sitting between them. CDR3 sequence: CSVSHPDGNNEQFF. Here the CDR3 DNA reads TGCAGCGTTTCACACCCGGACGGAAACAATGAGCAGTTCTTC.

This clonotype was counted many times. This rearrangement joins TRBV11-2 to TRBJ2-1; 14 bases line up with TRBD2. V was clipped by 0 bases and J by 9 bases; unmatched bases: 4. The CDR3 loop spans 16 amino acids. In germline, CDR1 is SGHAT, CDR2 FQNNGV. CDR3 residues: CASSLDGTSGRGEQFF. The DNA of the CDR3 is TGTGCCAGCAGCTTAGACGGGACTAGCGGGAGAGGTGAGCAGTTCTTC.

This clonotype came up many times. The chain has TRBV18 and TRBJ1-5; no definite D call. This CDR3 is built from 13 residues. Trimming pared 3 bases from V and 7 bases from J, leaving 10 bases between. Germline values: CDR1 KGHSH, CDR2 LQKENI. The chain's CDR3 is CASSPARKQPQHF. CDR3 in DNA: TGTGCCAGCTCACCCGCGAGGAAGCAGCCCCAGCATTTT.

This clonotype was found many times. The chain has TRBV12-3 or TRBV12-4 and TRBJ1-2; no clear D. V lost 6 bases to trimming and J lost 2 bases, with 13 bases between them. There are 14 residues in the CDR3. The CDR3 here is CASRADGVNYGYTF. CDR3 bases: TGTGCCAGCAGGGCGGACGGAGTGAACTATGGCTACACCTTC.

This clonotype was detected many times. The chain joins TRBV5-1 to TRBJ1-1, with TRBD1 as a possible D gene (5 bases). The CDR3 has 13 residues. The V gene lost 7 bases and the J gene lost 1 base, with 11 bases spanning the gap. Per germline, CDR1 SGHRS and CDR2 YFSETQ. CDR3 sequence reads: CASDYTGNTEAFF. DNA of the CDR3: TGCGCCAGCGACTACACAGGGAACACTGAAGCTTTCTTT.

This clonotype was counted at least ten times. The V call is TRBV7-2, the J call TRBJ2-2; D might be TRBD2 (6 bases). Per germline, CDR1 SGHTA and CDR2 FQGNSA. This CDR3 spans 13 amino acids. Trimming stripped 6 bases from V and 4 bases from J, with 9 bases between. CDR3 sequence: CASRGTATGELFF. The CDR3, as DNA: TGTGCCAGCAGGGGGACTGCCACCGGGGAGCTGTTTTTT.

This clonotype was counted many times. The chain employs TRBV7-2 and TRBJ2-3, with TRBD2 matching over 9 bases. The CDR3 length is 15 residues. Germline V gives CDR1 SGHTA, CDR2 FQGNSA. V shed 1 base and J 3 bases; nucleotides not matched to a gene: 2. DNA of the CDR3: TGTGCCAGCAGCTTAGATACTAGCGGGACAGATACGCAGTATTTT. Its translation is CASSLDTSGTDTQYF.

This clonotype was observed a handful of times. In nucleotides, the CDR3 is TGTGCCAGTAGTATAGCACAGTTCTACGAGCAGTACTTC. It yields the protein CASSIAQFYEQYF. The genes are TRBV19 and TRBJ2-7; D uncertain. V lost 1 base to trimming and J lost 3 bases, with 7 bases between them. This CDR3 is 13 amino acids long. Germline values: CDR1 LNHDA, CDR2 SQIVND (reference sequence).

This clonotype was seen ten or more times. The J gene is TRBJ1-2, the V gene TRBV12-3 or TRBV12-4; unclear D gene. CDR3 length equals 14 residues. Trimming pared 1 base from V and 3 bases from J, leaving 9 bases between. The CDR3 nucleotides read TGTGCCAGCAGTTTAGGGGCAGAGGACTATGGCTACACCTTC. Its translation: CASSLGAEDYGYTF.

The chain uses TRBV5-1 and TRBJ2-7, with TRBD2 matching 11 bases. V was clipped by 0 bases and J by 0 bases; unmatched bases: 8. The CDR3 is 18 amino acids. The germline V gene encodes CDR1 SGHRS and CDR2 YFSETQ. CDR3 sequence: CASSLAFLAGGRSYEQYF. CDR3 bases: TGCGCCAGCAGCTTGGCTTTCCTAGCGGGAGGCCGCTCCTACGAGCAGTACTTC.

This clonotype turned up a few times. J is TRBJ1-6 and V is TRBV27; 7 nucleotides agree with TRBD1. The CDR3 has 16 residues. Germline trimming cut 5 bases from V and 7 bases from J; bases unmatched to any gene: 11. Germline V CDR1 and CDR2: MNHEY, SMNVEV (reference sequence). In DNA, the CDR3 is TGTGCCAGCAGTCCAAAGACAGGGCGTAGGAATTCACCCCTCCACTTT. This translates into CASSPKTGRRNSPLHF.

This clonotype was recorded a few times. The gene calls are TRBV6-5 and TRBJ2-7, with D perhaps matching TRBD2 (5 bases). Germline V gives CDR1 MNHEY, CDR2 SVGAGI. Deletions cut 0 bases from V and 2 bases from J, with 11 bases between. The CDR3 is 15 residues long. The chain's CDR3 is CASSYSSLGAYEQYF. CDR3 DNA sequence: TGTGCCAGCAGTTACTCGAGTTTGGGAGCCTACGAGCAGTACTTC.

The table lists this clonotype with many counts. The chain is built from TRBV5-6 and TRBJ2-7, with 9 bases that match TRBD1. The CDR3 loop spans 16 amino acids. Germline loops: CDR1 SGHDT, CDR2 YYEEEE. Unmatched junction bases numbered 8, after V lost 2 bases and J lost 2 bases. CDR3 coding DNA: TGTGCCAGCAGCTTAAAAAGGGGACAGGGACCCTACGAGCAGTACTTC. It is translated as CASSLKRGQGPYEQYF.

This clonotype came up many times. CDR3 loop: CASSPNPLAGGMYEQYF. The CDR3 DNA is TGTGCCAGCAGCCCTAATCCGCTAGCGGGAGGAATGTACGAGCAGTACTTC. The V and J genes are TRBV7-8 and TRBJ2-7, with 11 bases identical to TRBD2. The V gene's germline CDR1 is SGHVS and CDR2 FQNEAQ. The J segment lost 4 bases and the V segment lost 5 bases, leaving 13 bases of the junction unmatched. The CDR3 spans 17 residues.